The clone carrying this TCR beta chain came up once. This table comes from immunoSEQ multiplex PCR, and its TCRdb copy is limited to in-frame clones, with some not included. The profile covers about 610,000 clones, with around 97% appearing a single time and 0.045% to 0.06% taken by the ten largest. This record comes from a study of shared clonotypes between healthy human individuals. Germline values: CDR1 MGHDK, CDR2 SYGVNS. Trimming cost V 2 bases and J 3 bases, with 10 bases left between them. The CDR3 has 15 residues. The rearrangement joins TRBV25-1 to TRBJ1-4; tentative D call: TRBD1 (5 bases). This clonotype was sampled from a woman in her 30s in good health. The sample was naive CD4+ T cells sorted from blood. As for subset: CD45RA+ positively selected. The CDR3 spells CASSEQDIPNEKLFF. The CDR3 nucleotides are TGTGCCAGCAGTGAACAGGACATACCTAATGAAAAACTGTTTTTT.